Listed below are T cell receptor beta chains from one sample, sequenced in a study of shared clonotypes between healthy human individuals. Profiled with immunoSEQ multiplex PCR; TCRdb holds only in-frame clones, not every one. The sample contains about 700,000 clones, 90% to 95% of which appear only once. The sequenced sample consisted of naive CD8+ T cells sorted from blood. Source of these receptors: a man aged 25-45 years in good health. Each CDR3 is given with its conserved first and last residue.

v_call	j_call	cdr3_aa
TRBV6-1	TRBJ2-7	CASSDTTKGEQYF
TRBV7-6	TRBJ2-1	CASSTRHGTGKNEQFF
TRBV15	TRBJ2-1	CATYRSPYNEQFF
TRBV2	TRBJ2-3	CASSPTSSYPVRAQYF
TRBV13	TRBJ1-2	CASSLGTAASGDYGYTF
TRBV29-1	TRBJ2-7	CSVEARQGSWEQYF
TRBV27	TRBJ1-4	CASSWGGIGKLFF
TRBV5-1	TRBJ1-1	CASSLGHGYTEAFF
TRBV6-6	TRBJ1-1	CASRARSSGTEAFF
TRBV27	TRBJ2-1	CASSPHRSNEQFF
TRBV7-9	TRBJ2-3	CASNSVASEGATDTQYF
TRBV4-1	TRBJ2-7	CASSPLGSGRARTYEQYF
TRBV29-1	TRBJ2-1	CSVELAGYNEQFF
TRBV7-6	TRBJ1-5	CASSLGGGPQPQHF
TRBV7-8	TRBJ2-1	CASSPMLDRLTYNEQFF
TRBV4-1	TRBJ2-7	CASSQDGLAGTYEQYF
TRBV4-1	TRBJ2-5	CASSQDWGAGETQYF
TRBV7-8	TRBJ1-1	CASSLQGHVNTEAFF
TRBV7-2	TRBJ1-2	CASSFLGGYGYTF
TRBV7-9	TRBJ1-5	CASSLGGALDQPQHF
TRBV28	TRBJ2-5	CASSPGGAGTQETQYF
TRBV28	TRBJ1-1	CASSFVSGSTEAFF
TRBV4-3	TRBJ2-3	CASSQDLSLGFSTDTQYF
TRBV9	TRBJ2-1	CASSVGVTDPRDEQFF
TRBV11-2	TRBJ1-1	CASSLADSEAFF
TRBV6-5	TRBJ2-7	CASSYVASGIHEQYF
TRBV27	TRBJ2-7	CASSRGAGGYYEQYF
TRBV30	TRBJ2-1	CAWSVVAVDVQFF
TRBV4-1	TRBJ2-5	CASSQVVGLAEETQYF
TRBV9	TRBJ2-7	CASSPRTGTYEQYF
TRBV7-6	TRBJ2-1	CASSLRLAQSSYNEQFF
TRBV5-4	TRBJ2-5	CASSLGLLEGETQYF
TRBV27	TRBJ2-1	CASSFSGIMYNEQFF
TRBV2	TRBJ1-5	CASSDLRDREGPQHF
TRBV28	TRBJ1-2	CASSKIQGAIKDGYTF
TRBV5-1	TRBJ1-1	CASSSRENTEAFF
TRBV6-6	TRBJ2-7	CASTGGHEQYF
TRBV27	TRBJ2-3	CASSLNGLAGDPDTQYF
TRBV9	TRBJ2-3	CASSAGVADTQYF
TRBV7-9	TRBJ1-1	CASSLGQGATEAFF
TRBV19	TRBJ2-6	CASSGANVLTF
TRBV11-2	TRBJ2-7	CASSHRTGYEQYF
TRBV29-1	TRBJ1-1	CSVWVRGNHEAFF
TRBV7-9	TRBJ2-3	CASSLRDRGLDTQYF
TRBV2	TRBJ2-3	CASSSRTSGGTDTQYF
TRBV27	TRBJ2-2	CASSFRGPGELFF
TRBV7-3	TRBJ2-3	CANSPNKVGSDADVTDTQYF
TRBV5-1	TRBJ2-5	CASSLDRGLGGTQYF
TRBV4-1	TRBJ1-5	CASSFGVGPGSNQPQHF
TRBV5-1	TRBJ2-7	CASSPDWTVKTYEQYF
TRBV5-1	TRBJ2-3	CASSWRQAPDTQYF
TRBV15	TRBJ2-5	CATSRVRGATGTQYF
TRBV21-1	TRBJ2-4	CASSRQSKNIQYF
TRBV15	TRBJ2-7	CATSSDRVYEQYF
TRBV28	TRBJ2-7	CASRTSGGIYEQYF
TRBV11-1	TRBJ2-3	CASSPGGLGGTSTDTQYF
TRBV18	TRBJ2-3	CASSPSPPIRGHTDTQYF